This T cell receptor (beta chain) was retrieved from a study of blood T cell repertoires in COVID-19. Repertoires were generated with immunoSEQ multiplex PCR, while TCRdb's copy carries only in-frame clones and drops some. Here the sample spans 200,000 to 300,000 clones, approximately 86% being singletons. With 5 bases clipped from V and 2 bases from J, the junction kept 3 bases outside the gene matches. The germline CDR1 and CDR2 sequences are SEHNR and FQNEAQ (reference sequence). CDR3 length equals 13 residues. This TCR was sampled from a human donor in a cohort sampled during active COVID-19. Input material: peripheral blood. V usage is TRBV7-9 and J usage is TRBJ2-7; 7 positions agree with TRBD2. In DNA, the CDR3 is TGTGCCAGCAGCATCGCGGGAGCCTACGAGCAGTACTTC. This translates into CASSIAGAYEQYF.